This T cell receptor (beta chain) appears in the sequencing data of a study of cytotoxic CD8 clonotypes in ibrutinib-treated CLL. Study overall: In all, roughly 11 patients were relapsed/refractory, around 15 were treatment-naive and around 17 were IGHV unmutated. The study, taken as a whole, reports: Exceeding age-matched healthy donors, baseline clonality also tracked the counts of circulating CD8+ T cells.

Worth noting for this clone: What it binds is unknown.

Measured with immunoSEQ multiplex PCR; TCRdb has only the in-frame clones, and not every one. The sample shows about 160,000 clones, about four fifths of them seen only once. The sample consisted of PBMCs, taken after 12 months of ibrutinib treatment. This receptor was identified in a human donor with chronic lymphocytic leukemia.

CDR3 DNA sequence: TGTGCCAGCTCACGGGACAGGACAGATACGCAGTATTTT. It codes for CASSRDRTDTQYF. This sequence joins TRBV18 and TRBJ2-3; 8 nucleotides match TRBD1. This CDR3 is 13 amino acids long. CDR1 and CDR2 (germline): KGHSH, LQKENI. The J segment lost 3 bases and the V segment lost 4 bases, leaving 0 bases of the junction unmatched.